This T cell receptor beta chain was identified during a study of OX40 agonist ivuxolimab in advanced cancers. TCRdb's table, derived via immunoSEQ multiplex PCR, lists solely in-frame clones and lacks some. The sample contains approximately 30,000 clones, about 76% of which appear only once. CDR3 size: 13 residues. Germline-derived CDR1 and CDR2 are SGHRS and YFSETQ. The V end lost 5 bases, the J end lost 1 base, and 10 bases lay between the germline ends. Of note for this clone: The target antigen is unknown.

General study results and limits: Among T cells, CD8+ cells averaged more expanded clones than CD4+ cells.

The sample in question was CD4+ or CD8+ T cells sorted from blood, obtained in a trial of the OX40 agonist ivuxolimab. The receptor comes from an adult with an advanced solid tumor such as melanoma, head and neck, liver or kidney cancer. This chain joins TRBV5-1 and TRBJ2-7; D is possibly TRBD2 (5 bases). CDR3 DNA: TGCGCCAGCAGAGTGGGAGCTTCCTACGAGCAGTACTTC. It translates to CASRVGASYEQYF.